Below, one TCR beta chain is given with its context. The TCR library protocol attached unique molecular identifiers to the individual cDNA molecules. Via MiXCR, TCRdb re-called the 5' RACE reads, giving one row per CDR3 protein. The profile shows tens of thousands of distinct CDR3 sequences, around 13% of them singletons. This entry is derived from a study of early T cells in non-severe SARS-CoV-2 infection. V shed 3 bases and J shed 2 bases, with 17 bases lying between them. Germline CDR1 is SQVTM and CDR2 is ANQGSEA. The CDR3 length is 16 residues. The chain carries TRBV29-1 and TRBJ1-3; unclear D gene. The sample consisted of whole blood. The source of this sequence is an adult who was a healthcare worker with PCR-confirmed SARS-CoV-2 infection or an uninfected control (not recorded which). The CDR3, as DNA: TGCAGCGTTGAGTGGTTTGGGGATCTGACTGGAAACACCATATATTTT. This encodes CSVEWFGDLTGNTIYF.